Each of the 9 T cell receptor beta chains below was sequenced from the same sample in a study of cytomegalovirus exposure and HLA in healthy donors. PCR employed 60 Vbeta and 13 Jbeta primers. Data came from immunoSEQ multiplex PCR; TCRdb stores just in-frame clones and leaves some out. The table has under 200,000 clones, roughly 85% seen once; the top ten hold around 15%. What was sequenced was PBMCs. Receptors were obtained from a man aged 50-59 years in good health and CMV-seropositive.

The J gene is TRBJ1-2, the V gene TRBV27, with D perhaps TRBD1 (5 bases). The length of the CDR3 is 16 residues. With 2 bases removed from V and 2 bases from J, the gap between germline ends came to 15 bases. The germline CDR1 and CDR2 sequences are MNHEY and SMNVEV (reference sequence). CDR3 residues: CASSLKGTLINYGYTF. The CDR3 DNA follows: TGTGCCAGCAGTTTAAAGGGGACTTTAATAAACTATGGCTACACCTTC.

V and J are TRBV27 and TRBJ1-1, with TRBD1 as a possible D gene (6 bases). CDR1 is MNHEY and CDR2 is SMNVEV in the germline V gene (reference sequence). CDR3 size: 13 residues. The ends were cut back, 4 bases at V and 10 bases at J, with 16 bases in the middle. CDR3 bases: TGTGCCAGCAGTTCCGGACAGAGCCTTGGAGCTTTCTTT. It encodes CASSSGQSLGAFF.

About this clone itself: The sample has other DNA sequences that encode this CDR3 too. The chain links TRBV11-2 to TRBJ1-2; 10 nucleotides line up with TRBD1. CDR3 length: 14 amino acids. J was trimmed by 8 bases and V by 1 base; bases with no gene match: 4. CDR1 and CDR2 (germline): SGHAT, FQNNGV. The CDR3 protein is CASSLGQGAWGYTF. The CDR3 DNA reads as TGTGCCAGCAGCTTAGGACAGGGGGCTTGGGGCTACACCTTC.

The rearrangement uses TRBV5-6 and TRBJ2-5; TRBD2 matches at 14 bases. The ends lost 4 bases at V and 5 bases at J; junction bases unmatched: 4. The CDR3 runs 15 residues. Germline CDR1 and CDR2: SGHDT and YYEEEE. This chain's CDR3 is CASSVGLAGGETQYF. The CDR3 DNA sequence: TGTGCCAGCAGCGTCGGACTAGCGGGGGGTGAGACCCAGTACTTC.

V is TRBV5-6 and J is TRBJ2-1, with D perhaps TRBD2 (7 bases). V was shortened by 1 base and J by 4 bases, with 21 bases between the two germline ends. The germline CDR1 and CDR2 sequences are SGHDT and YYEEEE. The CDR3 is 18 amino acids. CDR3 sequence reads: CASSLRGAGATTYNEQFF. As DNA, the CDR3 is TGTGCCAGCAGCTTGCGAGGGGCGGGGGCCACCACTTACAATGAGCAGTTCTTC.

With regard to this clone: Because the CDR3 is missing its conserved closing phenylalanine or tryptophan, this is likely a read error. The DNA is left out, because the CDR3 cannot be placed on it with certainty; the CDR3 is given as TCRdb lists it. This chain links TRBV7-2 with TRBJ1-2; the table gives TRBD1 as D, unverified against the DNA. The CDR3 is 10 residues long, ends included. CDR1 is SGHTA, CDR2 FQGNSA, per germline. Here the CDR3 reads CASSSTVGFL.

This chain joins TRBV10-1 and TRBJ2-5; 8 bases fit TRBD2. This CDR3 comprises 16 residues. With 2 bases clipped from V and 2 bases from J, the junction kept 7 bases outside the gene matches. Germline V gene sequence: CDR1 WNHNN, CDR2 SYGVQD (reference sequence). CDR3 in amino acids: CASSEVESGGQETQYF. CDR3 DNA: TGCGCCAGCAGTGAGGTGGAAAGCGGGGGACAAGAGACCCAGTACTTC.

The CDR3 bases are TGCGCCAGCAGCCAAGATCCGAGCTCTGGAAACACCATATATTTT. Translation gives CASSQDPSSGNTIYF. The rearrangement joins TRBV4-3 to TRBJ1-3, with D unresolved. Germline V gene data show CDR1 as LGHNA and CDR2 as YSLEER. This CDR3 has 15 amino acids. The V end was cut by 0 bases, the J end by 0 bases, with 6 bases between.

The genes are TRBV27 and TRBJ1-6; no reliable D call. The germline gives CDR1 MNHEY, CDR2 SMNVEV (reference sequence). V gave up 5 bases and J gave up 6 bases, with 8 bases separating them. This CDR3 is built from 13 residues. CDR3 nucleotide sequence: TGTGCCAGCAGTGTGGGAGGTAATTCACCCCTCCACTTT. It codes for CASSVGGNSPLHF.